This T cell receptor beta chain comes out of a study of memory CD4+ T cells and cytomegalovirus serostatus. To note about this clone: Its antigen is undetermined.

The table came from immunoSEQ multiplex PCR; TCRdb's copy has only in-frame clones and leaves some out. The table records roughly 53,000 clones, roughly 72% of them present only once. Germline-derived CDR1 and CDR2 are DFQATT and SNEGSKA (reference sequence). The CDR3 loop spans 11 amino acids. V was pared by 6 bases and J by 13 bases, with 7 bases of the junction left unmatched. Whole-study findings and limits: A US-trained random forest predicted CMV serostatus with median AUC around 0.9.

Single viable CD3+CD4+CD8-CD45RO+ cells were sorted as the memory CD4+ T cells. The clonotype was recovered from an adult in good health and CMV-seronegative. Sequencing was carried out using memory CD4+ T cells from blood. The V call is TRBV20-1, the J call TRBJ2-1, with 9 positions matching TRBD1. Here the CDR3 DNA reads TGCAGTGCCGGACGACAGGGGGGACAGTTCTTC. Its protein product is CSAGRQGGQFF.